One sample yielded the 11 T cell receptor beta chains listed below, sequenced in a study of blood T cell repertoires in COVID-19. Method: immunoSEQ multiplex PCR; TCRdb's copy keeps in-frame clones and lacks some. The sample has a few hundred thousand clones; over 75% are singletons. Material: PBMCs or T cells enriched from blood (not recorded which). The receptor source for this set is a woman in her fifties or sixties who had recovered from COVID-19.

The chain combines TRBV18 with TRBJ2-7; D might be TRBD2 (6 bases). Germline CDR1 KGHSH, CDR2 LQKENI. The CDR3 sequence is 12 residues long. V lost 3 bases and J lost 6, with 9 bases in between. This chain's CDR3 is CASSPQGGEQYF. As DNA, the CDR3 is TGTGCCAGCTCACCGCAGGGAGGCGAGCAGTACTTC.

This chain joins TRBV6-1 and TRBJ2-7; TRBD1 matches 8 bases. The V gene's germline CDR1 is MNHNS and CDR2 SASEGT. The CDR3 runs 17 residues. Trimming at V came to 1 base and at J to 2 bases, leaving 10 bases not matched to a gene. The CDR3 here is CASSEVVNRGVTYEQYF. The CDR3 DNA sequence: TGTGCCAGCAGTGAAGTAGTAAACAGGGGGGTCACCTACGAGCAGTACTTC.

The rearrangement uses TRBV11-3 and TRBJ2-5, with 9 positions matching TRBD1. Germline V CDR1 and CDR2: SGHNT, YENEEA. The V segment lost 4 bases and the J segment 0 bases; nucleotides outside the gene matches: 3. The CDR3 covers 15 residues. CDR3 in amino acids: CASSSGQGHQETQYF. CDR3 coding DNA: TGTGCCAGCAGCTCGGGACAGGGACACCAAGAGACCCAGTACTTC. Variable domain in full (rest from reference TRBV11-3 and TRBJ2-5): EAGVVQSPRYKIIEKKQPVAFWCNPISGHNTLYWYLQNLGQGPELLIRYENEEAVDDSQLPKDRFSAERLKGVDSTLKIQPAELGDSAVYLCASSSGQGHQETQYFGPGTRLLVL.

J is TRBJ2-1 and V is TRBV20-1; D is possibly TRBD2 (5 bases). CDR3 size: 12 residues. V lost 3 bases and J lost 8, with 11 bases in between. CDR1 is DFQATT and CDR2 is SNEGSKA in the germline V gene (reference sequence). CDR3: CSASSRRDEQFF. The DNA for the CDR3 is TGCAGTGCTAGTTCCCGGCGGGATGAGCAGTTCTTC.

V gene TRBV19 combines with J gene TRBJ2-7, with D hard to call. V dropped 5 bases and J dropped 1 base, with 6 bases sitting between them. Germline CDR1 is LNHDA and CDR2 is SQIVND (reference sequence). The CDR3 loop spans 12 amino acids. The CDR3 bases are TGTGCCAGTAGTTCCCAGTCCTACGAGCAGTACTTC. Residues: CASSSQSYEQYF.

The rearrangement uses TRBV10-3 and TRBJ2-2; possibly TRBD1 for D (7 bases). This CDR3 has 15 amino acids. V gave up 0 bases and J gave up 4 bases, with 9 bases separating them. The germline V gene has CDR1 ENHRY and CDR2 SYGVKD. CDR3 loop: CAISESQGGTGELFF. The CDR3 DNA is TGTGCCATCAGTGAGTCCCAGGGGGGCACCGGGGAGCTGTTTTTT.

V is TRBV25-1 and J is TRBJ2-5; D is unclear. The CDR3 is 14 amino acids. CDR1 is MGHDK, CDR2 SYGVNS, per germline. Trimming removed 1 base from V and 1 base from J, with 7 bases in between. The CDR3: CASSELEVQETQYF. The DNA of the CDR3 is TGTGCCAGCAGTGAATTAGAGGTCCAAGAGACCCAGTACTTC.

The V and J genes are TRBV7-8 and TRBJ1-5; 9 bases agree with TRBD1. Germline CDR1 is SGHVS and CDR2 is FQNEAQ. This CDR3 spans 17 amino acids. J gave up 6 bases and V 0 bases, and 9 bases lay outside the gene matches. The CDR3 DNA reads as TGTGCCAGCAGCTTAGCGGAGGGGGACAGGGTGAGTCAGCCCCAGCATTTT. Translation: CASSLAEGDRVSQPQHF.

The rearrangement links TRBV27 to TRBJ1-6; D is possibly TRBD1 (6 bases). Germline V gene sequence: CDR1 MNHEY, CDR2 SMNVEV (reference sequence). Trimming removed 3 bases at V and 8 bases at J, with 14 bases between. CDR3 size: 15 residues. CDR3 bases: TGTGCCAGCAGTTTCTCAGGGAGGGGGGATTCACCCCTCCACTTT. It specifies CASSFSGRGDSPLHF.

The chain links TRBV3-1 (or the pseudogene TRBV3-2) to TRBJ2-1, with TRBD2 matching over 7 bases. The CDR3 contains 11 residues. V lost 4 bases and J lost 15; bases outside the gene matches: 6. CDR1 and CDR2 (germline): LGHDT, YNNKEL (reference sequence). Written as DNA, the CDR3 is TGTGCCAGCAGCCCCGGGACTATTTTGTTCTTC. The encoded protein is CASSPGTILFF.

The CDR3 DNA follows: TGTGCCAGCAGCCCGGGACAGGTGGTTCAGCCCCAGCATTTT. Translation gives CASSPGQVVQPQHF. The genes are TRBV5-5 and TRBJ1-5; 8 positions agree with TRBD1. Trimming took 4 bases from V and 6 from J; bases not matched to a gene: 6. Per germline, CDR1 SGHKS and CDR2 YYEKEE (reference sequence). This CDR3 has 14 amino acids.